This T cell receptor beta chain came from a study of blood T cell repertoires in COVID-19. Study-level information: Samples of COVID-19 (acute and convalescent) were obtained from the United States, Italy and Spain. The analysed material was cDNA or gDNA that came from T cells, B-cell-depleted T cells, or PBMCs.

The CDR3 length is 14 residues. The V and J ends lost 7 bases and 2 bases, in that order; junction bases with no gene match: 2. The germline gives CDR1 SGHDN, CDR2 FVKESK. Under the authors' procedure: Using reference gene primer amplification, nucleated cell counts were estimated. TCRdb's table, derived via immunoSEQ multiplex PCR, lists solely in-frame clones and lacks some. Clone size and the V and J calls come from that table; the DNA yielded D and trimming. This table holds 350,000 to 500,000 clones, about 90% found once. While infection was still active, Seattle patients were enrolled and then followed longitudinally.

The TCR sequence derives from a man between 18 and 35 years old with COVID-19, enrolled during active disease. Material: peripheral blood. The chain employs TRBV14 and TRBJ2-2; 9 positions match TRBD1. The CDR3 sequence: CASTGQGNTGELFF. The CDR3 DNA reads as TGTGCCAGCACGGGACAGGGTAACACCGGGGAGCTGTTTTTT.